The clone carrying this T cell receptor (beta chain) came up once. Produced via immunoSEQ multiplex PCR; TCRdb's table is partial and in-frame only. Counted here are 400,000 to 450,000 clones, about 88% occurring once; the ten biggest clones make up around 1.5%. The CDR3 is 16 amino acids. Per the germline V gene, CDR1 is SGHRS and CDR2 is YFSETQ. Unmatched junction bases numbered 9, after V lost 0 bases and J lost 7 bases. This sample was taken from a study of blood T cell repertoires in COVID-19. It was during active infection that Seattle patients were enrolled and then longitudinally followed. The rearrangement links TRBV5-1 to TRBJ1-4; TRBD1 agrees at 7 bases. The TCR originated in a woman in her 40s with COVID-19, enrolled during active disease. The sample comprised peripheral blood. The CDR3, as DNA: TGCGCCAGCAGCTTGGCCGGGGGACAGCTTACTGAAAAACTGTTTTTT. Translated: CASSLAGGQLTEKLFF.